This entry lists 7 T cell receptor beta chains sequenced from one sample in a study of cytomegalovirus exposure and HLA in healthy donors. The PCR contained 60 Vbeta and 13 Jbeta primers. Assay used: immunoSEQ multiplex PCR; TCRdb lists only in-frame clones, some missing. The repertoire includes 150,000 to 200,000 clones, more than 70% of them detected once, and approximately 1.1% sits in the top ten. The specimen sequenced was PBMCs. The source is a woman between 35 and 50 years old in good health and CMV-seronegative.

This clone was seen only once. Relative to the germline gene, one junction end is altered; a read error may explain this. At the DNA level, this CDR3 is encoded by other sequences in the same sample as well. The J gene is TRBJ1-5, the V gene TRBV19, with D hard to call. The V gene's germline CDR1 is LNHDA and CDR2 SQIVND (reference sequence). The CDR3 has 14 residues. CDR3 protein: CASSIRVSVQPQHF. CDR3 bases: TGTGCCAGCAGTATTCGGGTCTCGGTTCAGCCCCAGCATTTT.

This clone has just a few counts. The gene calls are TRBV12-5 and TRBJ1-1; D unclear. CDR3 size: 14 residues. V was clipped by 6 bases and J by 5 bases, with 16 bases between them. Germline values: CDR1 LGHNT, CDR2 FRNRAP. The CDR3: CASGPPPYGTEAFF. The CDR3 DNA follows: TGTGCTAGTGGCCCACCCCCATACGGGACTGAAGCTTTCTTT.

The V and J genes are TRBV19 and TRBJ2-7, with 13 bases matching TRBD2. This CDR3 is built from 13 residues. The V segment lost 4 bases and the J segment 7 bases; nucleotides outside the gene matches: 1. Germline V gives CDR1 LNHDA, CDR2 SQIVND (reference sequence). CDR3 sequence (DNA): TGTGCCAGTAGTAAGGGACTAGCGGGAGAGCAGTACGTC. Residues: CASSKGLAGEQYV.

V gene TRBV11-2 combines with J gene TRBJ1-1; D not resolved. Germline CDR1 and CDR2: SGHAT and FQNNGV. Trimming left V 1 base short and J 2 bases short, with 11 bases between. The CDR3 runs to 15 residues. The CDR3 DNA is TGTGCCAGCAGCTTAGTAGGCCAGGCCAACACTGAAGCTTTCTTT. The encoded protein is CASSLVGQANTEAFF.

DNA for the CDR3: TGCGCCAGCAGCCAAGACAGCGGGAGCGCTAGAGCCAAAAACATTCAGTACTTC. Its protein is CASSQDSGSARAKNIQYF. The chain joins TRBV4-3 to TRBJ2-4; 8 nucleotides align to TRBD2. After removal of 0 bases from V and 0 bases from J, the junction contained 7 bases not matched to a gene. This CDR3 spans 18 amino acids. Looked up from germline, CDR1 is LGHNA and CDR2 is YSLEER.

The rearrangement uses TRBV9 and TRBJ1-3, with a tentative D call TRBD1 (5 bases). Deletions cut 4 bases from V and 2 bases from J, with 16 bases between. This CDR3 comprises 16 residues. Germline CDR1 reads SGDLS; CDR2 reads YYNGEE. The chain's CDR3 is CASSPYPTGAGNTIYF. Here the CDR3 DNA reads TGTGCCAGCAGCCCATACCCCACGGGGGCTGGAAACACCATATATTTT.

The J gene is TRBJ2-2, the V gene TRBV27, with TRBD1 as a possible D gene (6 bases). The CDR3 consists of 16 residues. V was clipped by 6 bases and J by 3 bases, with 17 bases between them. The V gene's germline CDR1 is MNHEY and CDR2 SMNVEV (reference sequence). The CDR3 is CASRGAAAGDTGELFF. In nucleotides, the CDR3 is TGTGCCAGCAGGGGGGCTGCGGCAGGGGACACCGGGGAGCTGTTTTTT.